The 10 T cell receptor beta chains below all came from one sample that was sequenced in a study of shared clonotypes between healthy human individuals. Sequenced by immunoSEQ multiplex PCR; TCRdb stores in-frame clones only, minus some. Of a few million clones listed, about 90% are singletons. The sequencing sample was made of naive CD4+ T cells from PBMCs. The subset: CD45RA+ positively selected. The receptors stem from a man younger than 30 in good health. Some clones in this sample may be carry-over from other donors' samples.

J is TRBJ2-1 and V is TRBV30; possible D gene TRBD1, 5 bases. The germline V and J ends were trimmed by 1 base and 9 bases, with 10 bases remaining between them. The CDR3 has 12 residues. Germline lookup yields CDR1 GTSNPN and CDR2 SVGIG (reference sequence). CDR3 DNA sequence: TGTGCCTGGAGTGACGGAAGGGGTGAGCAGTTCTTC. Its protein product is CAWSDGRGEQFF.

In DNA form, the CDR3 reads TGCAGCGTTGAACTAGCTAGCGGGAGTTCCTACGAGCAGTACTTC. It yields the protein CSVELASGSSYEQYF. The chain recombines TRBV29-1 with TRBJ2-5; TRBD2 agrees at 10 bases. TRBJ2-7 explains the end of the DNA better; the J call may be wrong. The CDR3 extends over 15 amino acids. Germline V CDR1 and CDR2: SQVTM, ANQGSEA.

This clone has a handful of counts. The genes are TRBV5-8 and TRBJ1-1; D gene ambiguous. This CDR3 comprises 11 residues. The V and J ends lost 0 bases and 7 bases respectively, with 4 bases between them. The germline gives CDR1 SGHTS, CDR2 YDEGEE. CDR3: CASSLDSEAFF. The CDR3 region has the DNA TGTGCCAGCAGCTTGGACAGTGAAGCTTTCTTT. The whole variable domain, filled in from reference TRBV5-8 and TRBJ1-1, reads EAGVTQSPTHLIKTRGQQATLRCSPISGHTSVYWYQQALGLGLQFLLWYDEGEERNRGNFPPRFSGRQFPNYSSELNVNALELEDSALYLCASSLDSEAFFGQGTRLTVV.

V usage is TRBV13 and J usage is TRBJ2-2; D possibly corresponds to TRBD1 (5 bases). The CDR3 has 13 residues. CDR1 and CDR2 from the germline V gene are PRHDT and FYEKMQ (reference sequence). The ends were cut back, 4 bases at V and 7 bases at J, with 10 bases in the middle. The CDR3 bases are TGTGCCAGCAGCTCAGCAGGGATCGGGGAGCTGTTTTTT. Translated, it gives CASSSAGIGELFF.

V usage is TRBV15 and J usage is TRBJ2-2; no firm D call. Germline CDR1 is LNHNV and CDR2 is YYDKDF (reference sequence). This CDR3 is 15 amino acids long. V was trimmed by 3 bases and J by 1 base, leaving 9 bases between them. The CDR3 sequence is CATSSLPLNTGELFF. In DNA, the CDR3 is TGTGCCACCAGCAGCCTACCCTTGAACACCGGGGAGCTGTTTTTT.

This sequence joins TRBV28 and TRBJ1-3; D uncertain. Germline CDR1 and CDR2: MDHEN and SYDVKM. The CDR3 covers 11 residues. Trimming took off 4 bases at V and 12 bases at J, with 10 bases between the two ends. The CDR3 DNA reads TGTGCCAGCAGTTCATGGGCAAGCATATATTTT. This sequence encodes CASSSWASIYF.

The rearrangement joins TRBV5-1 to TRBJ2-1; D not resolved. The V end lost 4 bases, the J end lost 3 bases, and 14 bases lay between the germline ends. This CDR3 is built from 15 residues. The germline V gene encodes CDR1 SGHRS and CDR2 YFSETQ. CDR3 in DNA: TGCGCCAGCAGCGGAGACACGTTCGGCTACAATGAGCAGTTCTTC. This gives the protein CASSGDTFGYNEQFF.

This clone was seen once. V and J are TRBV5-1 and TRBJ2-7; TRBD1 matches 8 bases. This CDR3 spans 15 amino acids. Trimming took 4 bases from V and 4 from J; bases not matched to a gene: 10. Germline V gives CDR1 SGHRS, CDR2 YFSETQ. The CDR3 nucleotides read TGCGCCAGCAGCGACCTGGCAGGGGGCGATTACGAGCAGTACTTC. Protein sequence: CASSDLAGGDYEQYF.

With respect to this clone: The sample holds other DNA sequences that translate to the same CDR3. V is TRBV5-1 and J is TRBJ1-1, with D maybe TRBD1 (5 bases). The CDR3 is made up of 15 amino acids. Germline V gene lookup returns CDR1 SGHRS and CDR2 YFSETQ. Trimming shortened V by 0 bases and J by 0 bases, and 9 bases separated the two germline ends. The chain's CDR3 is CASSLVGTVNTEAFF. CDR3 nucleotide sequence: TGCGCCAGCAGCTTGGTGGGGACGGTGAACACTGAAGCTTTCTTT.

The rearrangement uses TRBV7-8 and TRBJ2-7; no definite D call. Germline assignment: CDR1 SGHVS and CDR2 FQNEAQ. Trimming took 1 base from V and 4 from J, leaving 17 bases between them. The CDR3 is made up of 16 amino acids. The CDR3 spells CASSLVGLVSGYEQYF. The CDR3 DNA sequence: TGTGCCAGCAGCTTAGTTGGTCTAGTAAGTGGTTACGAGCAGTACTTC.